Following are 22 T cell receptor beta chains from one sample sequenced in a study of identical twins. TCRdb fed the 5' RACE reads into MiXCR, producing one record per CDR3 protein. The table has approximately 150,000 distinct CDR3 sequences, roughly 3.5% seen once. Sequenced: memory T cells sorted from blood. The receptors here all came from a man between 18 and 35 years old in good health.

The sample holds many counts of this clonotype. The chain uses TRBV20-1 and TRBJ2-1, with 9 positions matching TRBD2. The CDR3 covers 14 residues. V shed 1 base and J 7 bases; nucleotides not matched to a gene: 5. CDR1 DFQATT and CDR2 SNEGSKA come from the germline V gene (reference sequence). The CDR3 region is CSARGDSGRNEQFF. The DNA of the CDR3 is TGCAGTGCTAGAGGGGATAGCGGGAGAAATGAGCAGTTCTTC.

This clonotype was recorded at least ten times. This chain connects TRBV12-3 or TRBV12-4 to TRBJ2-5; tentatively, D is TRBD1 or TRBD2 (6 bases each). The CDR3 loop spans 14 amino acids. Trimming removed 5 bases from V and 4 bases from J, with 14 bases in between. For the CDR3, the DNA is TGTGCCAGCAGTCGTCCCGGGGGCAGAGAGACCCAGTACTTC. This codes for CASSRPGGRETQYF.

In this sample, this clonotype turned up many times. The chain combines TRBV7-2 with TRBJ2-3; 9 nucleotides align to TRBD2. The germline gives CDR1 SGHTA, CDR2 FQGNSA. The CDR3 totals 17 residues. V gave up 1 base and J gave up 4 bases; unmatched junction bases: 9. CDR3 sequence: CASSLVGGRAVSDTQYF. The CDR3 DNA reads as TGTGCCAGCAGCTTAGTCGGCGGGAGGGCCGTTTCAGATACGCAGTATTTT.

The chain combines TRBV7-2 with TRBJ1-2; possible D gene TRBD1, 6 bases. This CDR3 comprises 13 residues. Trimming took off 5 bases at V and 7 bases at J, with 14 bases between the two ends. CDR1 and CDR2 (germline): SGHTA, FQGNSA. The CDR3 bases are TGTGCCAGCAGCCCGGACAGTGTGGGTGGCTACACCTTC. Translated: CASSPDSVGGYTF.

This clonotype came up many times. This CDR3 is CASRAGTSDTDTQYF. CDR3 nucleotide sequence: TGTGCCAGCAGAGCCGGGACTAGCGACACAGATACGCAGTATTTT. The chain couples TRBV6-1 to TRBJ2-3; TRBD2 matches 10 bases. There are 15 residues in the CDR3. After removal of 6 bases from V and 2 bases from J, the junction contained 5 bases not matched to a gene. Germline V gene lookup returns CDR1 MNHNS and CDR2 SASEGT.

This clonotype appeared a few times. The chain has TRBV20-1 and TRBJ2-1; D is unclear. Looked up from germline, CDR1 is DFQATT and CDR2 is SNEGSKA (reference sequence). There are 11 residues in the CDR3. Trimming removed 0 bases from V and 10 bases from J, with 7 bases in between. The CDR3, as DNA: TGCAGTGCTAGAGATCCCAGGGAGCAGTTCTTC. Its protein is CSARDPREQFF.

In its sample, this clonotype was seen many times. The rearrangement joins TRBV11-1 to TRBJ2-3; the D is unclear. Germline CDR1 and CDR2: SGHAT and FQDESV (reference sequence). V dropped 2 bases and J dropped 7 bases, with 7 bases sitting between them. The CDR3 length is 12 residues. The CDR3 region has the DNA TGTGCCAGCAGCTTACAAAAATATACGCAGTATTTT. This sequence encodes CASSLQKYTQYF.

This clonotype was seen many times. The chain links TRBV19 to TRBJ1-5, with 9 bases lining up with TRBD1. With 5 bases clipped from V and 4 bases from J, the junction kept 6 bases outside the gene matches. Germline V gives CDR1 LNHDA, CDR2 SQIVND (reference sequence). The CDR3 sequence is 15 residues long. CDR3 sequence reads: CASSDNRGPNQPQHF. CDR3 DNA: TGTGCCAGTAGTGACAACAGGGGGCCGAATCAGCCCCAGCATTTT.

The sample holds many counts of this clonotype. CDR3 coding DNA: TGCGCCAGCAGCCGAGACAGGCGAGCCGTTTCTGGGGCCAACGTCCTGACTTTC. Its translation: CASSRDRRAVSGANVLTF. This chain connects TRBV5-1 to TRBJ2-6, with a tentative D call TRBD1 (6 bases). Germline assignment: CDR1 SGHRS and CDR2 YFSETQ. The V and J ends lost 4 bases and 1 base respectively, with 18 bases between them. The length of the CDR3 is 18 residues.

This clonotype was observed at least ten times. The J gene is TRBJ2-4, the V gene TRBV7-7; D remains unclear. Germline lookup yields CDR1 SSHAT and CDR2 FNYEAQ (reference sequence). The CDR3 length is 14 residues. Deletions cut 8 bases from V and 2 bases from J, with 13 bases between. CDR3 nucleotides: TGTGCCAGCGTCAGGCACTTAACCAAAAACATTCAGTACTTC. Protein: CASVRHLTKNIQYF.

This clonotype has a count of ten or more. The rearrangement uses TRBV11-2 and TRBJ2-7; 8 positions match TRBD2. Per the germline V gene, CDR1 is SGHAT and CDR2 is FQNNGV. The CDR3 loop spans 18 amino acids. V was pared by 5 bases and J by 0 bases, with 15 bases of the junction left unmatched. Here the CDR3 reads CASSLPGLGGALSYEQYF. For the CDR3, the DNA is TGTGCCAGCAGCCTCCCGGGACTAGGTGGGGCGCTCTCCTACGAGCAGTACTTC.

This clonotype was found many times. This chain's CDR3 is CASSYSLGKEFF. The CDR3 DNA reads as TGTGCCAGCAGTTACTCGTTGGGAAAGGAGTTCTTC. The genes are TRBV6-5 and TRBJ2-1; no definite D call. The germline gives CDR1 MNHEY, CDR2 SVGAGI. V lost 0 bases and J lost 14, with 11 bases in between. The CDR3 is 12 residues long.

This clonotype was seen many times. The chain uses TRBV11-1 and TRBJ2-3; TRBD1 aligns across 7 bases. The CDR3 runs 16 residues. The germline V gene has CDR1 SGHAT and CDR2 FQDESV (reference sequence). Trimming removed 6 bases from V and 5 bases from J; junction bases left unmatched: 14. The CDR3 region is CASSHIGQAPGDTQYF. The DNA of the CDR3 is TGTGCCAGCAGTCACATCGGACAGGCTCCGGGAGATACGCAGTATTTT.

This clonotype has at least ten counts. The V and J genes are TRBV20-1 and TRBJ1-1, with 7 bases lining up with TRBD1. CDR1 is DFQATT and CDR2 is SNEGSKA in the germline V gene (reference sequence). The ends lost 4 bases at V and 5 bases at J; junction bases unmatched: 4. The CDR3 has 12 amino acids. In DNA form, the CDR3 reads TGCAGTGCTACTCGGGACAGTACTGAAGCTTTCTTT. It codes for CSATRDSTEAFF.

This clonotype was seen ten or more times. V is TRBV4-2 and J is TRBJ2-2; 9 bases are shared with TRBD2. The CDR3 covers 18 residues. Trimming took 1 base from V and 0 from J; bases not matched to a gene: 6. Per the germline V gene, CDR1 is LGHNA and CDR2 is YNFKEQ. The chain's CDR3 is CASSQGFAGGANTGELFF. CDR3 bases: TGTGCCAGCAGCCAAGGTTTCGCGGGAGGGGCGAACACCGGGGAGCTGTTTTTT.

The table lists this clonotype with many counts. The V call is TRBV5-1, the J call TRBJ2-6; 12 positions match TRBD1. CDR3 length: 20 residues. The trim removed 0 bases at V and 2 bases at J, leaving 9 bases unmatched. Germline V gene lookup returns CDR1 SGHRS and CDR2 YFSETQ. CDR3 in amino acids: CASSLEGLGTGGAGANVLTF. The CDR3 DNA reads as TGCGCCAGCAGCTTGGAAGGGCTCGGGACAGGGGGCGCTGGGGCCAACGTCCTGACTTTC.

This clonotype has a count of ten or more. This chain uses TRBV3-1 with TRBJ2-7; 11 bases align to TRBD2. Trimming took 7 bases from V and 3 from J; bases not matched to a gene: 2. Germline assignment: CDR1 LGHDT and CDR2 YNNKEL (reference sequence). The CDR3 spans 13 residues. CDR3 amino acids: CASITSGSYEQYF. CDR3 bases: TGTGCCAGCATTACTAGCGGGAGCTACGAGCAGTACTTC.

This clonotype showed up many times. This sequence joins TRBV24-1 and TRBJ2-3; 10 nucleotides align to TRBD2. Germline V CDR1 and CDR2: KGHDR, SFDVKD. This CDR3 is built from 15 residues. V lost 4 bases and J lost 6; bases outside the gene matches: 6. The DNA for the CDR3 is TGTGCCACCAGTGACCATGTTAGCGGGGGGGATACGCAGTATTTT. Translating it yields CATSDHVSGGDTQYF.

The V and J genes are TRBV11-3 and TRBJ1-4, with D perhaps matching TRBD1 (6 bases). Germline V gene sequence: CDR1 SGHNT, CDR2 YENEEA. The V end lost 4 bases, the J end lost 7 bases, and 16 bases lay between the germline ends. The CDR3 is 15 amino acids. The CDR3 here is CASSSYGTNGEKLFF. The CDR3 region has the DNA TGTGCCAGCAGCTCCTACGGGACAAACGGTGAAAAACTGTTTTTT.

This clonotype has a count of ten or more. V usage is TRBV15 and J usage is TRBJ2-2; 14 bases line up with TRBD2. CDR3 length: 18 amino acids. The J segment lost 7 bases and the V segment lost 0 bases, leaving 7 bases of the junction unmatched. The germline V gene has CDR1 LNHNV and CDR2 YYDKDF (reference sequence). As DNA, the CDR3 is TGTGCCACCAGCAGAGATAGACTAGCGGGAGGGCCTAACGGGGAGCTGTTTTTT. Translated, it gives CATSRDRLAGGPNGELFF.

This clonotype was recorded at least ten times. This chain links TRBV15 with TRBJ1-1; D may be TRBD1 (5 bases). V lost 5 bases to trimming and J lost 9 bases, with 13 bases between them. The CDR3 is 12 residues long. From germline, CDR1 is LNHNV and CDR2 YYDKDF (reference sequence). This chain's CDR3 is CATSEWGSKAFF. CDR3 nucleotides: TGTGCCACCAGCGAGTGGGGGTCCAAAGCTTTCTTT.

The sample holds many counts of this clonotype. The chain combines TRBV11-2 with TRBJ2-7; 8 nucleotides align to TRBD2. This CDR3 has 15 residues. The germline V gene has CDR1 SGHAT and CDR2 FQNNGV. V shed 2 bases and J 6 bases; nucleotides not matched to a gene: 9. CDR3 protein: CASSLLERGRFEQYV. The CDR3 DNA reads TGTGCCAGCAGCTTATTAGAGCGGGGGCGATTCGAGCAGTACGTC.